The entry below gives a single T cell receptor (beta chain) sequence along with its context. What this receptor recognizes is not known. Per-base qualities were not stored, and no clone one base away is much larger. The sample comes from a study of CD8 T cells in Susac syndrome (dated by TCRdb to the late 2010s). Some background on the complete study: Repertoire sequencing was used to test whether CD8+ T cell activation and differentiation in Susac syndrome was antigen driven. The clonality of the CD8+ T cell repertoire was compared across over 9 healthy donors, roughly 14 Susac syndrome patients and around 15 multiple sclerosis patients. What the authors observed across the whole study: The study acknowledged that relatively few individuals were included in the TCR sequencing and HLA analysis.

RNA was extracted using the RNeasy kit, and about 0.45 to 1 microgram was reverse transcribed with random hexamers. TCR beta CDR3 regions were amplified with the immunoSEQ multiplex PCR assay covering 54 Vbeta and 13 Jbeta segments. To correct PCR amplification bias, a synthetic template baseline was used for both primer optimization and computational correction. For the original study's pipeline: Reads were annotated to V, D and J genes per IMGT and analyzed with immunoSEQ Analyzer, keeping only productive sequences. Clonality was calculated as one minus the Shannon entropy normalized by log2 of the number of productive unique sequences. For each patient and control, public and private clones were evaluated among the 100 most prevalent clones. Clones were defined as Susac-specific when absent from the healthy and MS cohorts, from 1052 published viral clones and from other ImmuneACCESS disease sequences. TCRdb handled the public reads itself, with Q25 trimming in fastp and clone calling in MiXCR, and kept productive beta chains. Each entry is one CDR3 protein sequence, shown with its most common DNA and genes. TCRdb, not the authors, supplied the V and J calls. In this sample the table shows 25,000 to 30,000 distinct CDR3 sequences, around 94% of which occur a single time. 0.25% to 0.35% of the sample rests with the top ten.

A distance of 7 bases separates the germline ends of V and J, which lose 3 bases and 14 bases respectively. CDR1 and CDR2 are read off the germline V gene as LGHNA and YSLEER. Its CDR3 holds 10 amino acids, cysteine through phenylalanine. This entry keeps only the CDR3 DNA: 30 bases, framed from base 1. Peripheral blood CD8+ and CD4+ T cells from healthy donors, Susac syndrome patients and multiple sclerosis patients were profiled using high-throughput TCR beta sequencing. Healthy donors were included as age- and sex-matched controls. Bulk CD8+ and CD4+ T cells were purified magnetically by negative isolation, whereas CD8+ TEMRA cells were enriched by FACS. Blood was collected in EDTA tubes and processed within 24 hours, with PBMCs isolated through density gradient centrifugation. PBMCs intended for TCR sequencing were cryopreserved in liquid nitrogen and were subsequently thawed in a 37 degrees C water bath. The sorted or isolated CD4+, CD8+ and CD8+ TEMRA cells had a purity of 90% or higher.

The receptor was derived from a human donor in good health. Material for sequencing was CD8+ T cells from PBMCs. Here the chain combines TRBV4-3 and TRBJ1-4; the D gene lacks a confident call. In nucleotides, the sequence is TGCGCCAGCAGCCAGCCCACTCTGTTTTTT. This codes for CASSQPTLFF.